Shown below are 11 T cell receptor beta chains from a single sample sequenced in a study of identical twins. TCRdb recomputed calls from the 5' RACE reads with MiXCR, one row per CDR3 protein. The data show roughly 470,000 distinct CDR3 sequences, roughly an eighth seen once. These sequences were also reported in another study, on yellow fever vaccine responses in identical twins.

Sequencing was carried out using CD4+ T cells sorted from blood. Every receptor here comes from a woman under 30 in good health.

This clonotype was seen only a few times. The chain uses TRBV7-6 and TRBJ2-3; 7 nucleotides align to TRBD2. Trimming removed 1 base from V and 2 bases from J; junction bases left unmatched: 3. The CDR3 runs to 15 residues. Looked up from germline, CDR1 is SGHVS and CDR2 is FNYEAQ. The CDR3 is CASSLDSGTTDTQYF. The CDR3 DNA follows: TGTGCCAGCAGCTTAGACAGCGGGACCACAGATACGCAGTATTTT.

The chain recombines TRBV20-1 with TRBJ1-5; D perhaps matches TRBD1 (5 bases). Germline-derived CDR1 and CDR2 are DFQATT and SNEGSKA (reference sequence). V lost 1 base, J lost 0 bases, and 13 bases lay in between. The CDR3 extends over 16 amino acids. DNA of the CDR3: TGCAGTGCTAGAGTCTACTCGGGGCCTAGCAATCAGCCCCAGCATTTT. Amino acid sequence: CSARVYSGPSNQPQHF.

This clonotype was found a few times. The genes are TRBV6-1 and TRBJ2-1; 10 positions match TRBD1. CDR1 and CDR2 from the germline V gene are MNHNS and SASEGT. The CDR3 covers 15 residues. With V trimmed by 10 bases and J by 7 bases, 13 bases remained unmatched. The CDR3 spells CATTVVGQGFNEQFF. The CDR3, as DNA: TGTGCCACCACTGTTGTGGGACAGGGGTTTAATGAGCAGTTCTTC.

The chain recombines TRBV5-1 with TRBJ2-1; a possible D gene is TRBD2 (7 bases). Germline CDR1 is SGHRS and CDR2 is YFSETQ. V was cut by 4 bases and J by 1 base, with 15 bases left in between. The CDR3 consists of 16 residues. As DNA, the CDR3 is TGCGCCAGCAGCGGAGGGGGGGGGCCATCCTACAATGAGCAGTTCTTC. Its protein product is CASSGGGGPSYNEQFF.

In this sample, this clonotype turned up once. The chain combines TRBV18 with TRBJ2-1; 11 positions agree with TRBD2. Germline assignment: CDR1 KGHSH and CDR2 LQKENI. The CDR3 has 17 amino acids. Unmatched junction bases numbered 12, after V lost 5 bases and J lost 6 bases. CDR3 residues: CASSTSPLAGVPNEQFF. In DNA form, the CDR3 reads TGTGCCAGCTCAACCTCTCCACTAGCGGGAGTCCCCAATGAGCAGTTCTTC.

This chain joins TRBV20-1 and TRBJ2-7; the match to TRBD1 covers 11 bases. With V trimmed by 3 bases and J by 3 bases, 7 bases remained unmatched. Germline CDR1 DFQATT, CDR2 SNEGSKA (reference sequence). The CDR3 contains 15 residues. Here the CDR3 reads CSASKAGTGGYEQYF. The CDR3 DNA is TGCAGTGCTAGTAAGGCCGGGACAGGGGGCTACGAGCAGTACTTC.

This clonotype was observed a few times. V usage is TRBV3-1 and J usage is TRBJ2-1; TRBD1 aligns across 9 bases. V dropped 0 bases and J dropped 10; count of bases not matched to a gene: 7. Germline values: CDR1 LGHDT, CDR2 YNNKEL (reference sequence). This CDR3 contains 15 residues. The DNA for the CDR3 is TGTGCCAGCAGCCAAGAACAGGGGGCCCTCGGCGAGCAGTTCTTC. This translates into CASSQEQGALGEQFF.

The chain joins TRBV27 to TRBJ2-7, with 12 bases identical to TRBD2. The junction had 5 bases not matched to a gene; V was cut back by 3 bases and J by 2 bases. The CDR3 loop spans 16 amino acids. Looked up from germline, CDR1 is MNHEY and CDR2 is SMNVEV (reference sequence). The CDR3 sequence is CASSLTSGSFPYEQYF. The CDR3 DNA reads TGTGCCAGCAGTTTGACTAGCGGGAGCTTCCCCTACGAGCAGTACTTC.

The chain recombines TRBV30 with TRBJ2-2; 10 bases are shared with TRBD2. V was clipped by 5 bases and J by 4 bases; unmatched bases: 4. From germline, CDR1 is GTSNPN and CDR2 SVGIG (reference sequence). This CDR3 is built from 14 residues. The CDR3 DNA sequence: TGTGCCTGGTTCATAGCGGGAGGCACCGGGGAGCTGTTTTTT. Translating it yields CAWFIAGGTGELFF.

The chain is built from TRBV11-2 and TRBJ2-2; D assignment may be TRBD1 or TRBD2 (5 bases each). Germline-derived CDR1 and CDR2 are SGHAT and FQNNGV. V lost 4 bases, J lost 6 bases, and 18 bases lay in between. The CDR3 is 16 residues long. The CDR3 DNA is TGTGCCAGCAGCTCCCCCTTGGGGGTCGGACCCGGGGAGCTGTTTTTT. Its protein is CASSSPLGVGPGELFF.

The rearrangement joins TRBV29-1 to TRBJ1-4; weak D call: TRBD1 (5 bases). Germline CDR1 reads SQVTM; CDR2 reads ANQGSEA. The V and J ends lost 7 bases and 13 bases respectively, with 16 bases between them. The CDR3 has 11 residues. The DNA of the CDR3 is TGCAGCGGGGTCTATGGGGGGTTACTGTTTTTT. Residues: CSGVYGGLLFF. Complete variable domain (other parts from reference TRBV29-1 and TRBJ1-4): SAVISQKPSRDICQRGTSLTIQCQVDSQVTMMFWYRQQPGQSLTLIATANQGSEATYESGFVIDKFPISRPNLTFSTLTVSNMSPEDSSIYLCSGVYGGLLFFGSGTQLSVL.